This T cell receptor beta chain was profiled in a study of T-cell memory formation after mild COVID-19. V lost 4 bases and J lost 5, with 17 bases in between. The germline V gene encodes CDR1 DFQATT and CDR2 SNEGSKA (reference sequence). The CDR3 consists of 14 residues. This clonotype was seen a few times. TCRdb reanalysed the 5' RACE reads using MiXCR and keeps one entry per CDR3 protein. The sample carries 450,000 to 650,000 distinct CDR3 sequences, less than 25% recorded once. The V call is TRBV20-1, the J call TRBJ1-1; a weak D match, TRBD1 (5 bases). This sequence originates from an adult woman who had mild COVID-19 (a few samples of this study predate the infection). Cell type and time point are not known. Sequenced sample: PBMCs or a T cell subset sorted from them (not recorded which). CDR3 in amino acids: CSATIGTSGTEAFF. For the CDR3, the DNA is TGCAGTGCTACTATAGGGACTTCTGGGACTGAAGCTTTCTTT.